The clone carrying this T cell receptor beta chain has a count of ten or more. TCRdb reanalysed the 5' RACE reads using MiXCR and keeps one entry per CDR3 protein. The table has some 24,000 distinct CDR3 sequences, about 6.3% seen once. This sample stems from a study of neurological immune-mediated disorders. This sequence was found in a woman between 40 and 50 years old in good health. Material for sequencing was PBMCs.

The CDR3 nucleotides read TGTGCCAGCAGCACCCGTAGTGGCGAGCAGTACTTC. Translating gives CASSTRSGEQYF. The chain carries TRBV7-8 and TRBJ2-7; the D is unclear. Trimming shortened V by 5 bases and J by 6 bases, and 11 bases separated the two germline ends. Germline V CDR1 and CDR2: SGHVS, FQNEAQ. This CDR3 comprises 12 residues.